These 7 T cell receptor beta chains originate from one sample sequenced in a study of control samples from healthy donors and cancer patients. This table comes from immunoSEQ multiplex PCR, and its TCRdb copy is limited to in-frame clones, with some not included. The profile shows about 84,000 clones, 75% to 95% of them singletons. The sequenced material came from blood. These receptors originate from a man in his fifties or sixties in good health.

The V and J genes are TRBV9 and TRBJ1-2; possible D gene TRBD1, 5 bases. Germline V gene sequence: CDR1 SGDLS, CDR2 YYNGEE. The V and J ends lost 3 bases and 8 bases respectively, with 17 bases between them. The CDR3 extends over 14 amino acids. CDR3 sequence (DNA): TGTGCCAGCAGCGCAGGGCTCCAAACGGGGGGCTACACCTTC. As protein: CASSAGLQTGGYTF.

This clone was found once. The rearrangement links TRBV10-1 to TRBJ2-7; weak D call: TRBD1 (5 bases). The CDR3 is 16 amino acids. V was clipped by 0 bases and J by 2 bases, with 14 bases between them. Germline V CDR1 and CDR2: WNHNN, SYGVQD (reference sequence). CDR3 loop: CASSESGRAAPYEQYF. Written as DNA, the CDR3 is TGCGCCAGCAGTGAGTCTGGCAGGGCCGCACCCTACGAGCAGTACTTC.

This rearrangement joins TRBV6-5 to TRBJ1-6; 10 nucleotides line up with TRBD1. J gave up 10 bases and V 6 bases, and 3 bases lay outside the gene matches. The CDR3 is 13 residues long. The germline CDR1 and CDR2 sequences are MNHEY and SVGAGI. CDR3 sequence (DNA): TGTGCCAGCAGGGGACAGGGGCAATCACCCCTCCACTTT. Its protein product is CASRGQGQSPLHF.

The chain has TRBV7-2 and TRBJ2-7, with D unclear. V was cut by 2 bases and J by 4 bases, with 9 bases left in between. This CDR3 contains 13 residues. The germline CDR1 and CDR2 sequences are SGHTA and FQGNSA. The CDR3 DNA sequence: TGTGCCAGCAGCTTACTCGTTGAATACGAGCAGTACTTC. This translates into CASSLLVEYEQYF.

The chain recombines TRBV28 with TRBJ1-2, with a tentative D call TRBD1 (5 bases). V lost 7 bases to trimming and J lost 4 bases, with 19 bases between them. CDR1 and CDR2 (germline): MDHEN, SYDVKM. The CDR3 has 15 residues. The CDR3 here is CASTPLFFTGYGYTF. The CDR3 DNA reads TGTGCCAGCACCCCCCTATTCTTCACAGGCTATGGCTACACCTTC.

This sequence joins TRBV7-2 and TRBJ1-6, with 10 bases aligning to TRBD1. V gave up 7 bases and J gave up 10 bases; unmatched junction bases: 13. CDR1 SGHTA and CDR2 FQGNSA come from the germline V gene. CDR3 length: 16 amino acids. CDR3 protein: CASTTGGTGVGSPLHF. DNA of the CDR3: TGTGCCAGCACCACGGGGGGGACAGGGGTTGGGTCACCCCTCCACTTT.

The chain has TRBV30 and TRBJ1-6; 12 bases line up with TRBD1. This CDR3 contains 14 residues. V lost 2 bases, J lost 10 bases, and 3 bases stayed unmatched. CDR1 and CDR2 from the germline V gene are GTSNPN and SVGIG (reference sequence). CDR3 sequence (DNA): TGTGCCTGGAGTCCGGGACAGGGGGCCTCACCCCTCCACTTT. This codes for CAWSPGQGASPLHF.